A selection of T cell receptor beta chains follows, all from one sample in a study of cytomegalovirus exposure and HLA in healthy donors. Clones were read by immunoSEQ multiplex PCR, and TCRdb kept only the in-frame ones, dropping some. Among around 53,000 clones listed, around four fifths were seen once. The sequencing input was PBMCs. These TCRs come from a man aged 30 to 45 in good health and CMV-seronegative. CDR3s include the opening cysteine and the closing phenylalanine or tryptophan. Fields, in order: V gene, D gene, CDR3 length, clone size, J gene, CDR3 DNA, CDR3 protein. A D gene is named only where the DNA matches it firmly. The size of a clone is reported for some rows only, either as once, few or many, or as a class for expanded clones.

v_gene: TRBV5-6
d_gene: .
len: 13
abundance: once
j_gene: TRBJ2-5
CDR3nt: TGTGCCAGCAGCTTGTGGGGCGGAGAGACCCAGTACTTC
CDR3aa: CASSLWGGETQYF

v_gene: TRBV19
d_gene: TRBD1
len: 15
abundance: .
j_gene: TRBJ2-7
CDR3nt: TGTGCCAGTAGTACCATGGGACAGACCCTTGTCGAGCAGTACTTC
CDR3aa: CASSTMGQTLVEQYF

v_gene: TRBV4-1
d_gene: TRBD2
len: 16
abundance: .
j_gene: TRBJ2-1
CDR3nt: TGCGCCAGCAGCCAACCCGGGACTAAGGCCTACAATGAGCAGTTCTTC
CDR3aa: CASSQPGTKAYNEQFF

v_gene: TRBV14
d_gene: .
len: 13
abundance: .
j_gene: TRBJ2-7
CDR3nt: TGTGCCAGCAGCCAACACGCAGGCTACGAGCAGTACTTC
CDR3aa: CASSQHAGYEQYF

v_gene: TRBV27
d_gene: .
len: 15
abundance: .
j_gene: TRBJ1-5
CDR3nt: TGTGCCAGCAGAAGAGGAGGAAGGGGCAATCAGCCCCAGCATTTT
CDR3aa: CASRRGGRGNQPQHF

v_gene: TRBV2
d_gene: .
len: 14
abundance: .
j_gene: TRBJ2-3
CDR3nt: TGTGCCAGCAGAACTCAACCTAGCACAGATACGCAGTATTTT
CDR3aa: CASRTQPSTDTQYF

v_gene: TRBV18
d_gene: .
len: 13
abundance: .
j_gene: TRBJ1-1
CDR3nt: TGTGCCAGCTCAATGCAGGGGAACACTGAAGCTTTCTTT
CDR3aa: CASSMQGNTEAFF

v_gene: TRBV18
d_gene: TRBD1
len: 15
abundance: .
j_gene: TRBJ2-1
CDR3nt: TGTGCCAGCTCACCTTCGACAGGGCGAGTCGATGAGCAGTTCTTC
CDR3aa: CASSPSTGRVDEQFF

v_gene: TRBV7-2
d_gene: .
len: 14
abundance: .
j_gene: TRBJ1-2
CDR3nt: TGTGCCAGCAGCTTAGATCCTGGAGGTTATGGCTACACCTTC
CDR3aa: CASSLDPGGYGYTF

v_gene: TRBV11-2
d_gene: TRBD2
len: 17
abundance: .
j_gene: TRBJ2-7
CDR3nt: TGTGCCAGCAGCTTAGATCTCCCCCAGCGGGGGAGAGACGAGCAGTACTTC
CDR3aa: CASSLDLPQRGRDEQYF

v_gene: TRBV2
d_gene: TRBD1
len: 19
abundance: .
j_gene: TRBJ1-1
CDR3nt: TGTGCCAGCAGTGAAGCGCTTAAGGGGACAGGGGTGGAGAACACTGAAGCTTTCTTT
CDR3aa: CASSEALKGTGVENTEAFF

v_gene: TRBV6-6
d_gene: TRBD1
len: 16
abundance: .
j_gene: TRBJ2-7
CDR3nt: TGTGCCAGCAGTTACCATACAGGGGGTGTCTCCTACGAGCAGTACTTC
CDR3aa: CASSYHTGGVSYEQYF

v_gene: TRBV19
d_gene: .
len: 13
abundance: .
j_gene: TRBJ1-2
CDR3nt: TGTGCCAGTAGTATCTCGGAGTCCTATGGCTACACCTTC
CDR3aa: CASSISESYGYTF

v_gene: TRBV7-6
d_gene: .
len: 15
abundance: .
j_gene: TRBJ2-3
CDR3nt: TGTGCCAGCAGCTTAGCAGCTCTTACCCCCGATACGCAGTATTTT
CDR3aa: CASSLAALTPDTQYF

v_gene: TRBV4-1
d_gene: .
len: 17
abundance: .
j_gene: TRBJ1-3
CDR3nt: TGCGCCAGCGCTCCCGGGGCAACGGGGGGCACTGGAAACACCATATATTTT
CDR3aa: CASAPGATGGTGNTIYF

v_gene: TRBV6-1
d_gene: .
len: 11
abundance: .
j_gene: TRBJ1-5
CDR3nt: TGTGCCAGCAGTCACAATCAGCCCCAGCATTTT
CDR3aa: CASSHNQPQHF

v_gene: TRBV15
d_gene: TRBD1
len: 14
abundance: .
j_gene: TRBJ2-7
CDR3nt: TGTGCCACCAGCAGAGGGGACAGCCCCTACGAGCAGTACTTC
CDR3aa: CATSRGDSPYEQYF